These T cell receptor beta chains were read from a single sample in a study of T cell responses to AZD1222 COVID-19 vaccine. The method was immunoSEQ multiplex PCR; TCRdb's version includes in-frame clones alone and lacks a portion of them. The repertoire has more than 110,000 clones, approximately 90% of them found once; the top ten carry around 3.6%. The material was peripheral blood, obtained on day 0 of AZD1222 vaccination. These TCRs come from an adult in good health. Each CDR3 is given with its conserved first and last residue. A D gene is named only where the DNA matches it firmly. Only part of the rows carry a size: once, few, many, or a class if the clone is expanded.

-	-	TRBV27	TRBJ2-5	TGTGCCAGCAGGCTCGAGGGACCGCGGCAAGAGACCCAGTACTTC	CASRLEGPRQETQYF
-	TRBD1	TRBV6-5	TRBJ1-5	TGTGCCAGCAGCGAGGGGACAGCTAATCAGCCCCAGCATTTT	CASSEGTANQPQHF
-	TRBD2	TRBV7-2	TRBJ2-5	TGTGCCAGCAGCTTAGCGGTTAGAGGCTTAGCGGGAGTCGAGACCCAGTACTTC	CASSLAVRGLAGVETQYF
few	TRBD2	TRBV27	TRBJ2-2	TGTGCCAGCAGTTCCCATCCGGGACTAAACACCGGGGAGCTGTTTTTT	CASSSHPGLNTGELFF
-	-	TRBV28	TRBJ1-1	TGTGCCAGCATCACCCGCCGGACATACACTGAAGCTTTCTTT	CASITRRTYTEAFF
few	-	TRBV11-2	TRBJ2-1	TGTGCCAGCAGTACCCCGGGGTATGAGCAGTTCTTC	CASSTPGYEQFF
-	-	TRBV7-2	TRBJ2-1	TGTGCCAGCAGCTTGACCGGGGGTAACCCCTATGAGCAGTTCTTC	CASSLTGGNPYEQFF
-	TRBD1	TRBV10-3	TRBJ1-1	TGTGCCACGGGACAGGGGGCGGCGAACACTGAAGCTTTCTTT	CATGQGAANTEAFF
-	-	TRBV27	TRBJ2-7	TGTGCCAGCAGACCACTTACAGGGACCGTCTACGAGCAGTACTTC	CASRPLTGTVYEQYF
-	TRBD1	TRBV7-2	TRBJ2-2	TGTGCCAGCAGTCTGAGACAGGGAAACACCGGGGAGCTGTTTTTT	CASSLRQGNTGELFF
-	TRBD2	TRBV27	TRBJ2-7	TGTGCCACCCTCCCCTATGCGGGAGCATCCTACGAGCAGTACTTC	CATLPYAGASYEQYF
-	TRBD1	TRBV19	TRBJ2-2	TGTGCCAGTAGCTCCGAAGACAGGGCGACCGGGGAGCTGTTTTTT	CASSSEDRATGELFF
-	TRBD1	TRBV6-5	TRBJ1-1	TGTGCCAGCAGTTACCCCCAGGGGGGGGAGACTGAAGCTTTCTTT	CASSYPQGGETEAFF
-	-	TRBV3-1/TRBV3-2	TRBJ2-1	TGTGCCAGCAGCCAACTCCTGGGAGAGCAGTTCTTC	CASSQLLGEQFF
-	-	TRBV19	TRBJ2-7	TGTGCCAGTAGTATCTTGAGGGGTTACGGAGAGCAGTACTTC	CASSILRGYGEQYF
-	TRBD1	TRBV30	TRBJ1-4	TGTGCCTGGAGCGGGACAGTAGCTGAAAAACTGTTTTTT	CAWSGTVAEKLFF
-	-	TRBV6-1	TRBJ1-2	TGTGCCAGCAGTGACCGGAGTCATGGCTACACCTTC	CASSDRSHGYTF